The next 18 T cell receptor beta chains were all read from a single sample in a study of shared clonotypes between healthy human individuals. Repertoires were generated with immunoSEQ multiplex PCR, while TCRdb's copy carries only in-frame clones and drops some. Here the sample spans some 1,600,000 clones, nearly 99% being singletons. The sample comprised naive CD4+ T cells sorted from blood. Subset given: CD45RA+ positively selected. All receptors come from a man under 40 in good health.

The chain combines TRBV5-1 with TRBJ2-3; perhaps TRBD2 as D (5 bases). The germline V and J ends were trimmed by 5 bases and 1 base, with 11 bases remaining between them. Germline-derived CDR1 and CDR2 are SGHRS and YFSETQ. The CDR3 loop spans 14 amino acids. The CDR3 reads CASSRGQGTDTQYF. The CDR3 DNA reads as TGCGCCAGCAGTCGGGGTCAGGGCACAGATACGCAGTATTTT.

V is TRBV5-1 and J is TRBJ2-7; D is undetermined. The V gene's germline CDR1 is SGHRS and CDR2 YFSETQ. This CDR3 is 14 amino acids long. Trimming removed 3 bases at V and 0 bases at J, with 10 bases between. The CDR3 DNA sequence: TGCGCCAGCAGCTCGACACCTGACTCCTACGAGCAGTACTTC. Protein: CASSSTPDSYEQYF. Full variable domain (remainder filled in from reference TRBV5-1 and TRBJ2-7): KAGVTQTPRYLIKTRGQQVTLSCSPISGHRSVSWYQQTPGQGLQFLFEYFSETQRNKGNFPGRFSGRQFSNSRSEMNVSTLELGDSALYLCASSSTPDSYEQYFGPGTRLTVT.

The chain couples TRBV2 to TRBJ1-5; D possibly corresponds to TRBD1 (5 bases). The CDR3 runs to 14 residues. The germline V gene encodes CDR1 SNHLY and CDR2 FYNNEI. With 3 bases removed from V and 9 bases from J, the gap between germline ends came to 15 bases. CDR3 coding DNA: TGTGCCAGCAGTGATTCCGCCCTTGGGGGGCCCCAGCATTTT. Its protein is CASSDSALGGPQHF.

The chain employs TRBV19 and TRBJ2-7, with 10 bases fitting TRBD1. The CDR3 extends over 13 amino acids. V was pared by 6 bases and J by 5 bases, with 4 bases of the junction left unmatched. The germline V gene has CDR1 LNHDA and CDR2 SQIVND (reference sequence). DNA of the CDR3: TGTGCCAGTAGGAAGACAGGGGGCGACGAGCAGTACTTC. Protein: CASRKTGGDEQYF.

This rearrangement joins TRBV5-4 to TRBJ2-7; the D gene is possibly TRBD1 (5 bases). The CDR3 runs 14 residues. The V gene's germline CDR1 is SGHNT and CDR2 YYREEE (reference sequence). The V and J ends lost 3 bases and 4 bases respectively, with 14 bases between them. The CDR3 region is CASSSQGIGYEQYF. The CDR3 coding sequence is TGTGCCAGCAGCTCGCAGGGAATTGGTTACGAGCAGTACTTC.

This sequence joins TRBV5-4 and TRBJ2-1; 8 bases are shared with TRBD2. Trimming cost V 4 bases and J 8 bases; bases outside gene matches: 17. CDR1 and CDR2 from the germline V gene are SGHNT and YYREEE (reference sequence). This CDR3 is built from 17 residues. The CDR3 region is CASSRDYGSGSVDEQFF. CDR3 coding DNA: TGTGCCAGCAGCCGAGACTACGGCAGCGGGAGTGTTGATGAGCAGTTCTTC.

This rearrangement joins TRBV6-1 to TRBJ1-2, with unresolved D. Trimming took 7 bases from V and 7 from J, leaving 16 bases between them. The CDR3 runs 13 residues. CDR1 is MNHNS, CDR2 SASEGT, per germline. CDR3 sequence: CASTGAASGGYTF. The CDR3 nucleotides read TGTGCCAGCACCGGCGCCGCGTCGGGTGGCTACACCTTC.

The chain is built from TRBV6-5 and TRBJ2-2; D gene uncertain. V shed 2 bases and J shed 5 bases, with 15 bases lying between them. This CDR3 is 16 amino acids long. CDR1 MNHEY and CDR2 SVGAGI come from the germline V gene. CDR3 sequence reads: CASSYGTAAGTGELFF. CDR3 nucleotide sequence: TGTGCCAGCAGTTACGGAACGGCGGCCGGGACCGGGGAGCTGTTTTTT.

The chain recombines TRBV5-6 with TRBJ2-1; D is unresolved. Germline CDR1 reads SGHDT; CDR2 reads YYEEEE. The CDR3 runs 13 residues. Trimming removed 4 bases from V and 3 bases from J, with 8 bases in between. The CDR3 DNA follows: TGTGCCAGCAGCCTCCCAGGCTACAATGAGCAGTTCTTC. Amino acid sequence: CASSLPGYNEQFF.

The chain employs TRBV27 and TRBJ1-5; D is unclear. The germline gives CDR1 MNHEY, CDR2 SMNVEV (reference sequence). The CDR3 runs 13 residues. The germline V and J ends were trimmed by 3 bases and 5 bases, with 8 bases remaining between them. CDR3 sequence reads: CASSFIGDQPQHF. The DNA for the CDR3 is TGTGCCAGCAGTTTTATCGGTGATCAGCCCCAGCATTTT.

The chain uses TRBV28 and TRBJ1-2; D not certain. The V end was cut by 9 bases, the J end by 7 bases, with 15 bases between. This CDR3 spans 12 amino acids. The germline V gene has CDR1 MDHEN and CDR2 SYDVKM. The CDR3 region is CASTPEGAGYTF. For the CDR3, the DNA is TGTGCCAGTACCCCGGAGGGCGCTGGCTACACCTTC.

The chain links TRBV18 to TRBJ1-4; no definite D call. V lost 1 base and J 4 bases, leaving 7 bases between the germline ends. The germline CDR1 and CDR2 sequences are KGHSH and LQKENI. CDR3 length: 14 residues. The CDR3 loop is CASSPRVDNEKLFF. CDR3 sequence (DNA): TGTGCCAGCTCACCACGGGTTGATAATGAAAAACTGTTTTTT.

This clone was observed once. The chain combines TRBV7-9 with TRBJ2-2; TRBD2 aligns across 9 bases. This CDR3 has 15 residues. Germline CDR1 and CDR2: SEHNR and FQNEAQ (reference sequence). The J segment lost 6 bases and the V segment lost 3 bases, leaving 5 bases of the junction unmatched. The CDR3 coding sequence is TGTGCCAGCAGCTTCGATAGCGGGAGCTCCGGGGAGCTGTTTTTT. Its translation: CASSFDSGSSGELFF.

The J gene is TRBJ2-1, the V gene TRBV10-3, with D tentatively TRBD1 (9 bases). Trimming took off 4 bases at V and 8 bases at J, with 18 bases between the two ends. This CDR3 is built from 15 residues. Germline CDR1 is ENHRY and CDR2 is SYGVKD. In DNA form, the CDR3 reads TGTGCCATCAGTGGGCCGGGACAGGGACTAGATGAGCAGTTCTTC. As protein: CAISGPGQGLDEQFF.

The chain carries TRBV7-9 and TRBJ1-5; TRBD1 aligns across 7 bases. Per germline, CDR1 SEHNR and CDR2 FQNEAQ (reference sequence). The CDR3 sequence is 15 residues long. V lost 5 bases and J lost 4; bases outside the gene matches: 8. The DNA of the CDR3 is TGTGCCAGCAGCCGTTCGGGACAGCGAAATCAGCCCCAGCATTTT. Translation gives CASSRSGQRNQPQHF.

The genes are TRBV2 and TRBJ2-2; 9 bases match TRBD1. V lost 2 bases, J lost 4 bases, and 2 bases stayed unmatched. CDR3 size: 15 residues. Germline CDR1 reads SNHLY; CDR2 reads FYNNEI. CDR3 protein: CASSEIQGATGELFF. The CDR3 region has the DNA TGTGCCAGCAGTGAAATACAGGGGGCCACCGGGGAGCTGTTTTTT. The full variable domain, in which reference TRBV2 and TRBJ2-2 provide the parts outside the CDR3, is EPEVTQTPSHQVTQMGQEVILRCVPISNHLYFYWYRQILGQKVEFLVSFYNNEISEKSEIFDDQFSVERPDGSNFTLKIRSTKLEDSAMYFCASSEIQGATGELFFGEGSRLTVL.

The rearrangement joins TRBV5-4 to TRBJ2-3; TRBD2 matches at 8 bases. Germline lookup yields CDR1 SGHNT and CDR2 YYREEE (reference sequence). The CDR3 covers 16 residues. V was clipped by 0 bases and J by 3 bases; unmatched bases: 6. This chain's CDR3 is CASSLGPAGVTDTQYF. The CDR3 DNA reads TGTGCCAGCAGCTTGGGGCCAGCGGGAGTAACAGATACGCAGTATTTT. Supplemented by reference TRBV5-4 and TRBJ2-3, the full variable domain reads ETGVTQSPTHLIKTRGQQVTLRCSSQSGHNTVSWYQQALGQGPQFIFQYYREEENGRGNFPPRFSGLQFPNYSSELNVNALELDDSALYLCASSLGPAGVTDTQYFGPGTRLTVL.

This clone was picked up one time. The chain couples TRBV15 to TRBJ2-7, with a weak D call TRBD1 (6 bases). Germline assignment: CDR1 LNHNV and CDR2 YYDKDF (reference sequence). Between the trimmed V and J ends, which lost 1 base and 2 bases, there was a span of 6 bases. CDR3 size: 13 residues. In DNA, the CDR3 is TGTGCCACCAGCAGAGGGGACACCTACGAGCAGTACTTC. This translates into CATSRGDTYEQYF. The full variable domain, rest sourced from reference TRBV15 and TRBJ2-7, is DAMVIQNPRYQVTQFGKPVTLSCSQTLNHNVMYWYQQKSSQAPKLLFHYYDKDFNNEADTPDNFQSRRPNTSFCFLDIRSPGLGDTAMYLCATSRGDTYEQYFGPGTRLTVT.